Following are 10 T cell receptor beta chains from one sample sequenced in a study of cytomegalovirus exposure and HLA in healthy donors. 60 Vbeta and 13 Jbeta primers were used in PCR. Profiled with immunoSEQ multiplex PCR; TCRdb holds only in-frame clones, not every one. The sample carries some 40,000 clones, 65% to 85% recorded once. The sample taken for sequencing was PBMCs. These receptors were collected from a man aged 50 to 60 in good health and CMV-seronegative.

In the case of this clone: Its ends do not fully match the called genes, so a read error is possible. J is TRBJ2-3 and V is TRBV5-4; 8 bases are shared with TRBD1. This CDR3 is 17 amino acids long. Germline values: CDR1 SGHNT, CDR2 YYREEE (reference sequence). CDR3 bases: TGTGCCAGCAGCTTGGCCGGGACAGGCCCCAAATTTGATACGCGGTATTTT. Translating gives CASSLAGTGPKFDTRYF.

In its sample, this clone was seen a few times. The chain recombines TRBV6-6 with TRBJ1-4; D ambiguous. Germline-derived CDR1 and CDR2 are MNHNY and SVGAGI (reference sequence). The CDR3 spans 15 residues. Trimming removed 6 bases from V and 11 bases from J, with 22 bases in between. In DNA, the CDR3 is TGTGCCAGCAGACAGACGGCTGCAGGTGGAAAGAAACTGTTTTTT. The encoded protein is CASRQTAAGGKKLFF.

The chain employs TRBV6-1 and TRBJ1-5; TRBD1 is a possible D gene (6 bases). Trimming cost V 0 bases and J 7 bases, with 13 bases left between them. This CDR3 region has 15 residues. Germline CDR1 reads MNHNS; CDR2 reads SASEGT. As DNA, the CDR3 is TGTGCCAGCAGTGAAGCGAACAGGGTCAACCAGCCCCAGCATTTT. Its protein product is CASSEANRVNQPQHF.

In its sample, this clone was seen once. The CDR3 loop is CASSARSDTYEQYF. As DNA, the CDR3 is TGTGCCAGCAGCGCGCGGTCGGATACCTACGAGCAGTACTTC. The chain couples TRBV9 to TRBJ2-5, with D hard to call. Near its end, the DNA agrees better with TRBJ2-7, so the J call may be wrong. CDR1 SGDLS and CDR2 YYNGEE come from the germline V gene. The CDR3 is 14 amino acids.

The rearrangement uses TRBV2 and TRBJ2-2, with D possibly being TRBD2 (5 bases). Germline CDR1 and CDR2: SNHLY and FYNNEI. V gave up 2 bases and J gave up 1 base, with 23 bases separating them. This CDR3 is built from 20 residues. The DNA for the CDR3 is TGTGCCAGCAGTGAACTCGTCAAGGCTAGCTCTTACCTGAACACCGGGGAGCTGTTTTTT. Translation: CASSELVKASSYLNTGELFF.

The chain recombines TRBV7-8 with TRBJ1-2; D unclear. Germline V lookup: CDR1 SGHVS, CDR2 FQNEAQ. The CDR3 runs 14 residues. V lost 5 bases and J lost 4, with 14 bases in between. The CDR3 is CASSPSSKRYGYTF. CDR3 nucleotide sequence: TGTGCCAGCAGCCCAAGTAGTAAGCGCTATGGCTACACCTTC.

The CDR3 loop is CASSPYRRGRYEQYF. The CDR3 region has the DNA TGTGCCAGCAGCCCCTACCGCAGGGGTCGGTACGAGCAGTACTTC. V is TRBV21-1 and J is TRBJ2-7; TRBD1 reflects the table's D call only, with no check against the DNA. TRBV21-1 is termed a pseudogene. CDR3 size: 15 residues.

V usage is TRBV7-9 and J usage is TRBJ1-4; the match to TRBD1 covers 7 bases. The germline V gene encodes CDR1 SEHNR and CDR2 FQNEAQ (reference sequence). The CDR3 loop spans 14 amino acids. V dropped 5 bases and J dropped 8; count of bases not matched to a gene: 8. CDR3 sequence (DNA): TGTGCCAGCAGCCTTACAGGGGATCGCGAAAAACTGTTTTTT. Its protein is CASSLTGDREKLFF.

The genes are TRBV14 and TRBJ2-5, with D tentatively TRBD2 (5 bases). The DNA end favors TRBJ2-7, so the J call may be wrong. CDR1 is SGHDN and CDR2 is FVKESK in the germline V gene. The CDR3 has 13 residues. The CDR3 sequence: CASSQGYGNEQYF. Here the CDR3 DNA reads TGTGCCAGCAGCCAAGGGTACGGGAACGAGCAGTACTTC.

A note on this clone: The junction differs from germline at one of its ends, possibly a read error. The CDR3, as DNA: TGTTCCAGCAGCTTAGGGGCTTATGGCTACACCTTC. It translates to CSSSLGAYGYTF. This rearrangement joins TRBV7-9 to TRBJ1-2, with D possibly being TRBD1 (5 bases). Germline V gene sequence: CDR1 SEHNR, CDR2 FQNEAQ (reference sequence). CDR3 length: 12 residues. Combining the CDR3 with reference TRBV7-9 and TRBJ1-2 gives the whole variable domain DTGVSQNPRHKITKRGQNVTFRCDPISEHNRLYWYRQTLGQGPEFLTYFQNEAQLEKSRLLSDRFSAERPKGSFSTLEIQRTEQGDSAMYLCSSSLGAYGYTFGSGTRLTVV.